The rows below give T cell receptor beta chains drawn from one sample of a study of T cell responses to AZD1222 COVID-19 vaccine. Generated by immunoSEQ multiplex PCR, the TCRdb table keeps only in-frame clones and is missing some. The table has about 160,000 clones, more than 75% seen once; the top ten hold 4.3%. The source was peripheral blood, collected 28 days after the second AZD1222 dose. The receptors here all came from an adult who received the AZD1222 COVID-19 vaccine. Each CDR3 is given with its conserved first and last residue. D genes are given only for firm matches. Expanded clones are given a class, and other clones once, few, many or no size at all.

V: TRBV30
size: .
J: TRBJ1-2
D: .
CDR3: CAFPDGYTF
DNA: TGTGCCTTTCCCGATGGCTACACCTTC

V: TRBV2
size: .
J: TRBJ1-4
D: .
CDR3: CASSETGRINEKLFF
DNA: TGTGCCAGCAGTGAAACCGGACGGATTAATGAAAAACTGTTTTTT

V: TRBV6-5
size: .
J: TRBJ2-7
D: TRBD2
CDR3: CASLAGVSSYEQYF
DNA: TGTGCCAGCCTAGCGGGGGTCAGCTCCTACGAGCAGTACTTC

V: TRBV12-3/TRBV12-4
size: .
J: TRBJ1-2
D: TRBD1
CDR3: CASSSWTGGGYTF
DNA: TGTGCCAGCAGTTCTTGGACAGGCGGTGGCTACACCTTC

V: TRBV9
size: .
J: TRBJ1-5
D: .
CDR3: CASSIGVASNQPQHF
DNA: TGTGCCAGCAGCATAGGGGTCGCGAGCAATCAGCCCCAGCATTTT

V: TRBV5-4
size: once
J: TRBJ1-1
D: .
CDR3: CASSLAGGLTEAFF
DNA: TGTGCCAGCAGCTTGGCGGGAGGACTCACTGAAGCTTTCTTT

V: TRBV6-1
size: .
J: TRBJ1-1
D: .
CDR3: CASSEAAGPARPEAFF
DNA: TGTGCCAGCAGTGAAGCGGCGGGGCCGGCGCGACCCGAAGCTTTCTTT

V: TRBV29-1
size: .
J: TRBJ2-7
D: .
CDR3: CSVEGGPPSDYEQYF
DNA: TGCAGCGTTGAAGGGGGGCCACCCTCGGACTACGAGCAGTACTTC

V: TRBV7-3
size: .
J: TRBJ2-3
D: TRBD1
CDR3: CASSLQGGSTDTQYF
DNA: TGTGCCAGCAGCCTCCAAGGGGGCTCGACAGATACGCAGTATTTT

V: TRBV9
size: .
J: TRBJ1-2
D: .
CDR3: CASSVDQEAHGGYTF
DNA: TGTGCCAGCAGCGTAGATCAGGAGGCTCACGGGGGCTACACCTTC

V: TRBV24-1
size: .
J: TRBJ2-7
D: TRBD2
CDR3: CATQGTSGGSSSYEQYF
DNA: TGTGCCACCCAAGGGACTAGCGGGGGCTCCAGCTCCTACGAGCAGTACTTC

V: TRBV12-3/TRBV12-4
size: .
J: TRBJ1-1
D: .
CDR3: CASSPTMEVSAFF
DNA: TGTGCCAGCAGCCCTACTATGGAGGTGTCAGCTTTCTTT

V: TRBV28
size: .
J: TRBJ1-5
D: .
CDR3: CASSLGGARQPQHF
DNA: TGTGCCAGCAGTTTGGGGGGGGCGCGTCAGCCCCAGCATTTT

V: TRBV5-1
size: .
J: TRBJ1-3
D: .
CDR3: CASSVDRISGNTIYF
DNA: TGCGCCAGCAGCGTGGACAGAATCTCTGGAAACACCATATATTTT

V: TRBV3-1/TRBV3-2
size: .
J: TRBJ1-6
D: .
CDR3: CASSQDRVGGRRSPLHF
DNA: TGTGCCAGCAGCCAAGATCGAGTGGGGGGGCGGCGATCACCCCTCCACTTT

V: TRBV28
size: .
J: TRBJ1-6
D: .
CDR3: CASSPAGAQNNSPLHF
DNA: TGTGCCAGCAGCCCCGCCGGGGCGCAGAATAATTCACCCCTCCACTTT

V: TRBV24-1
size: few
J: TRBJ1-2
D: .
CDR3: CATGDTATGGYTF
DNA: TGTGCCACCGGGGATACAGCCACGGGGGGCTACACCTTC

V: TRBV19
size: .
J: TRBJ1-6
D: TRBD1
CDR3: CASTDRERSPLHF
DNA: TGTGCCAGCACGGACAGGGAGCGTTCACCCCTCCACTTT

V: TRBV4-3
size: .
J: TRBJ2-7
D: .
CDR3: CASSQDGSVERSYEQYF
DNA: TGCGCCAGCAGCCAAGATGGGTCTGTGGAGAGGAGCTACGAGCAGTACTTC

V: TRBV19
size: .
J: TRBJ1-2
D: .
CDR3: CASINRVGGYTF
DNA: TGTGCCAGTATTAATCGGGTGGGCGGCTACACCTTC

V: TRBV2
size: .
J: TRBJ1-6
D: .
CDR3: CASSPGHATLHF
DNA: TGTGCCAGCAGTCCCGGACATGCAACCCTCCACTTT

V: TRBV3-1/TRBV3-2
size: .
J: TRBJ1-4
D: .
CDR3: CASSQEVGGNEKLFF
DNA: TGTGCCAGCAGCCAAGAAGTTGGGGGGAATGAAAAACTGTTTTTT

V: TRBV11-3
size: .
J: TRBJ2-5
D: .
CDR3: CASRGLAADPRGWAETQYF
DNA: TGTGCCAGCAGAGGTTTAGCGGCAGACCCACGGGGTTGGGCAGAGACCCAGTACTTC

V: TRBV3-1/TRBV3-2
size: .
J: TRBJ2-5
D: TRBD1
CDR3: CASSQALDRGQETQYF
DNA: TGTGCCAGCAGCCAAGCACTAGACAGGGGACAAGAGACCCAGTACTTC

V: TRBV11-2
size: .
J: TRBJ1-3
D: .
CDR3: CASSTPPGGGNTIYF
DNA: TGTGCCAGCAGCACCCCTCCTGGAGGCGGAAACACCATATATTTT

V: TRBV6-5
size: .
J: TRBJ1-1
D: TRBD1
CDR3: CASSLDRGEAFF
DNA: TGTGCCAGCAGTTTGGACAGGGGAGAAGCTTTCTTT

V: TRBV3-1/TRBV3-2
size: .
J: TRBJ1-5
D: .
CDR3: CASRGENYSNQPQHF
DNA: TGTGCCAGCAGAGGAGAAAATTATAGCAATCAGCCCCAGCATTTT

V: TRBV30
size: .
J: TRBJ1-2
D: .
CDR3: CAWSVVYIGRNGYTF
DNA: TGTGCCTGGAGTGTTGTCTATATCGGAAGGAATGGCTACACCTTC

V: TRBV15
size: .
J: TRBJ1-1
D: .
CDR3: CATSRQENTEAFF
DNA: TGTGCCACCAGCAGACAGGAAAACACTGAAGCTTTCTTT

V: TRBV30
size: .
J: TRBJ1-2
D: .
CDR3: CAWVERLNYGYTF
DNA: TGTGCCTGGGTGGAACGACTTAACTATGGCTACACCTTC

V: TRBV27
size: once
J: TRBJ1-1
D: .
CDR3: CASSLIPPNTEAFF
DNA: TGTGCCAGCAGTTTAATCCCCCCGAACACTGAAGCTTTCTTT

V: TRBV19
size: .
J: TRBJ1-4
D: .
CDR3: CASSIEGEKLFF
DNA: TGTGCCAGTAGTATAGAGGGAGAAAAACTGTTTTTT

V: TRBV19
size: .
J: TRBJ2-1
D: TRBD2
CDR3: CASSISSSGGRDEQFF
DNA: TGTGCCAGTAGTATTTCCTCATCGGGGGGGCGAGATGAGCAGTTCTTC

V: TRBV13
size: once
J: TRBJ1-1
D: .
CDR3: CASSLVGGAEAFF
DNA: TGTGCCAGCAGCTTAGTGGGGGGGGCTGAAGCTTTCTTT

V: TRBV29-1
size: .
J: TRBJ1-1
D: .
CDR3: CSVVRANTEAFF
DNA: TGCAGCGTTGTTCGGGCTAACACTGAAGCTTTCTTT

V: TRBV3-1/TRBV3-2
size: .
J: TRBJ2-3
D: .
CDR3: CASSQDIGINTDTQYF
DNA: TGTGCCAGCAGCCAAGATATTGGGATAAACACAGATACGCAGTATTTT

V: TRBV6-5
size: .
J: TRBJ1-3
D: .
CDR3: CATGVGGSSGNTIYF
DNA: TGTGCCACAGGGGTGGGGGGGAGCTCTGGAAACACCATATATTTT

V: TRBV7-2
size: .
J: TRBJ2-7
D: TRBD1
CDR3: CASSYPGQGAYEQYF
DNA: TGTGCCAGCAGCTATCCGGGACAGGGTGCCTACGAGCAGTACTTC

V: TRBV19
size: .
J: TRBJ2-1
D: .
CDR3: CATMGVWSYNEQFF
DNA: TGTGCCACCATGGGGGTTTGGTCCTACAATGAGCAGTTCTTC

V: TRBV6-5
size: .
J: TRBJ2-5
D: TRBD2
CDR3: CASSSSWTRFQETQYF
DNA: TGTGCCAGCAGTTCCTCTTGGACTAGATTCCAAGAGACCCAGTACTTC

V: TRBV5-1
size: .
J: TRBJ2-3
D: .
CDR3: CASSLTSGQGTDTQYF
DNA: TGCGCCAGCAGCCTCACATCGGGACAAGGAACAGATACGCAGTATTTT

V: TRBV27
size: .
J: TRBJ2-5
D: .
CDR3: CASSLLEARETQYF
DNA: TGTGCCAGCAGTTTATTGGAGGCGCGTGAGACCCAGTACTTC

V: TRBV14
size: .
J: TRBJ2-2
D: .
CDR3: CASSQGWPGRKNWVRSGELFF
DNA: TGTGCCAGCAGCCAAGGGTGGCCAGGCCGAAAGAATTGGGTTCGGTCCGGGGAGCTGTTTTTT

V: TRBV27
size: .
J: TRBJ1-2
D: .
CDR3: CASSSGLLAHGYTF
DNA: TGTGCCAGCAGTTCGGGCCTCCTCGCCCATGGCTACACCTTC

V: TRBV3-1/TRBV3-2
size: .
J: TRBJ1-2
D: .
CDR3: CASSQERGRRGYTF
DNA: TGTGCCAGCAGCCAAGAACGGGGGCGGCGTGGCTACACCTTC

V: TRBV6-6
size: .
J: TRBJ2-1
D: .
CDR3: CASRYQQGGEQFF
DNA: TGTGCCAGCAGGTATCAACAGGGTGGGGAGCAGTTCTTC

V: TRBV14
size: .
J: TRBJ1-2
D: .
CDR3: CASSPLMVGGYTF
DNA: TGTGCCAGCAGCCCCTTGATGGTCGGTGGCTACACCTTC

V: TRBV9
size: .
J: TRBJ1-1
D: .
CDR3: CASSVEGGHNTEAFF
DNA: TGTGCCAGCAGCGTAGAAGGGGGACACAACACTGAAGCTTTCTTT

V: TRBV5-1
size: once
J: TRBJ1-2
D: TRBD1
CDR3: CASSFRGGSGYGYTF
DNA: TGCGCCAGCAGCTTCAGAGGGGGCTCGGGCTATGGCTACACCTTC

V: TRBV3-1/TRBV3-2
size: .
J: TRBJ1-2
D: .
CDR3: CASSQDLLAGKGVDF
DNA: TGTGCCAGCAGCCAAGATCTTTTAGCAGGGAAGGGCGTTGACTTC

V: TRBV2
size: .
J: TRBJ1-5
D: TRBD1
CDR3: CASGGSRDRNQPQHF
DNA: TGTGCCAGCGGCGGGTCCCGGGACAGGAATCAGCCCCAGCATTTT

V: TRBV10-3
size: .
J: TRBJ1-1
D: .
CDR3: CAISIHGQNTEAFF
DNA: TGTGCCATCAGCATACACGGTCAGAACACTGAAGCTTTCTTT

V: TRBV29-1
size: .
J: TRBJ2-3
D: .
CDR3: CSVGHTDTQYF
DNA: TGCAGCGTTGGCCACACAGATACGCAGTATTTT

V: TRBV27
size: .
J: TRBJ2-1
D: .
CDR3: CATKGPFDAYNEQFF
DNA: TGTGCCACCAAGGGACCATTTGACGCCTACAATGAGCAGTTCTTC

V: TRBV5-5
size: .
J: TRBJ1-3
D: .
CDR3: CASSLEGIGSAGSSGNTIYF
DNA: TGTGCCAGCAGCCTAGAGGGTATAGGTTCGGCAGGATCCTCTGGAAACACCATATATTTT